The source of this T cell receptor (beta chain) is a study of patients and donors after allogeneic stem cell transplantation. V was clipped by 0 bases and J by 1 base, with 8 bases between them. The CDR3 has 15 residues. Germline V gene lookup returns CDR1 SGHRS and CDR2 YFSETQ. Using its own MiXCR run on the RT-PCR reads, TCRdb lists one record per CDR3 protein. The sample comprises roughly 940,000 distinct CDR3 sequences, 18% of which are singletons, and around 5.5% rests with the top ten. This chain connects TRBV5-1 to TRBJ2-4; D gene uncertain. This receptor was obtained from a human donor who was either an allogeneic HSCT recipient or a stem cell or donor lymphocyte infusion donor (not recorded which). It is not recorded whose cells these are; they may come from a transplant donor. Source material: blood, either unsorted or a sorted T cell fraction (not recorded which). CDR3 sequence: CASSLADKAKNIQYF. The CDR3 DNA is TGCGCCAGCAGCTTGGCCGATAAGGCCAAAAACATTCAGTACTTC.